This T cell receptor beta chain was documented in a study of shared clonotypes between healthy human individuals. Points from the study as a whole: With few donors, the genetic and exposure-history diversity represented was limited.

On this clone: Its cognate antigen is unknown.

Negatively enriched CD4+ T cells were divided by CD45RA into naive and memory. Per germline, CDR1 KGHSH and CDR2 LQKENI. The V gene lost 4 bases and the J gene lost 3 bases, with 16 bases spanning the gap. The CDR3 loop spans 17 amino acids. Method: immunoSEQ multiplex PCR; TCRdb's copy keeps in-frame clones and lacks some. The data hold 2.3 million or so clones, with approximately 93% observed a single time. What was sequenced was naive CD4+ T cells from PBMCs. Subset denoted: CD45RA+ positively selected. The chain couples TRBV18 to TRBJ2-6; D might be TRBD1 or TRBD2, each matching 6 bases. The receptor was derived from a man aged 18 to 35 in good health. Some clones in this sample may be carry-over from other donors' samples. CDR3 in amino acids: CASSQTGPGLGANVLTF. The CDR3 bases are TGTGCCAGCTCACAAACAGGGCCGGGACTTGGGGCCAACGTCCTGACTTTC.